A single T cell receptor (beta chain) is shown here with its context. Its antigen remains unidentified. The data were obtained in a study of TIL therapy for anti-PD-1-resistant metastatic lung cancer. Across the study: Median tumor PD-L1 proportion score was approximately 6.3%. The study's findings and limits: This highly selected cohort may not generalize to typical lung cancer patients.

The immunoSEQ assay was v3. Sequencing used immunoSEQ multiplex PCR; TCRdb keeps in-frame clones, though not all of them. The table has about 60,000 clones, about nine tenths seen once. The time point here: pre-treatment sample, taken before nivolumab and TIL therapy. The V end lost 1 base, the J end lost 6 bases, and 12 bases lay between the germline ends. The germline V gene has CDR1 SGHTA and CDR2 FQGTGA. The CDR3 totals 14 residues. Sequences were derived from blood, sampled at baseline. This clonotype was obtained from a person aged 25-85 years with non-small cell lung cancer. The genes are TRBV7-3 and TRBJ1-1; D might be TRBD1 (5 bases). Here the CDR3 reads CASSLNSMGAEAFF. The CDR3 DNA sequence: TGTGCCAGCAGCTTAAATTCTATGGGGGCTGAAGCTTTCTTT.